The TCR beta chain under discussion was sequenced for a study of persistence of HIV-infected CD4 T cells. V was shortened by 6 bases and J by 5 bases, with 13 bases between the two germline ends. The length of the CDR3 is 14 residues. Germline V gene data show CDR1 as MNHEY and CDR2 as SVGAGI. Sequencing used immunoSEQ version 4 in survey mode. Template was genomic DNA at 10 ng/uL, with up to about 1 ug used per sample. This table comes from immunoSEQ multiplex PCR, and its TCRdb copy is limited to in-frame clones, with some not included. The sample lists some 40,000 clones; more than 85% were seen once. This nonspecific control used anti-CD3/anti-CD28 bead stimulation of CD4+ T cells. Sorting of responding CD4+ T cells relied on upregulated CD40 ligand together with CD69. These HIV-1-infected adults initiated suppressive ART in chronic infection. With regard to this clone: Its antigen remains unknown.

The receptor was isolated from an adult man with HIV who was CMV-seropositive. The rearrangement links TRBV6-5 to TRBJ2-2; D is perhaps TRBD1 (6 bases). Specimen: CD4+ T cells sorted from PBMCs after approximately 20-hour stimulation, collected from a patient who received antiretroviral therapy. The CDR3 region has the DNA TGTGCCAGCAGCCTGGGACACCATACCGGGGAGCTGTTTTTT. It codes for CASSLGHHTGELFF.